This T cell receptor beta chain appears in the sequencing data of a study of radiotherapy plus CTLA-4 blockade in lung cancer. Across the study: Objective responses were documented in approximately 18% of patients, with disease control in roughly 31%.

Profiling relied on immunoSEQ multiplex PCR, and the TCRdb table lists in-frame clones only, not all of them. The data show about 60,000 clones, with 75% to 85% seen just once and almost 4% held by the top ten. CDR1 SGHRS and CDR2 YFSETQ come from the germline V gene. The junction had 9 bases not matched to a gene; V was cut back by 4 bases and J by 5 bases. The CDR3 is 16 residues long. Regarding the study as a whole: Expansion of tumor-derived TCR clones was observed in blood after radiotherapy plus ipilimumab.

Comments on this clone: Its specificity is unknown.

The specimen comprised peripheral blood, sampled from a patient treated with radiotherapy plus ipilimumab. The TCR was taken from a human donor with non-small cell lung cancer who had a partial response to radiotherapy plus ipilimumab. The chain combines TRBV5-1 with TRBJ2-2; TRBD1 matches at 9 bases. As DNA, the CDR3 is TGCGCCAGCAGCCCTATCCCGACAGGGGGAACCGGGGAGCTGTTTTTT. Translating it yields CASSPIPTGGTGELFF.